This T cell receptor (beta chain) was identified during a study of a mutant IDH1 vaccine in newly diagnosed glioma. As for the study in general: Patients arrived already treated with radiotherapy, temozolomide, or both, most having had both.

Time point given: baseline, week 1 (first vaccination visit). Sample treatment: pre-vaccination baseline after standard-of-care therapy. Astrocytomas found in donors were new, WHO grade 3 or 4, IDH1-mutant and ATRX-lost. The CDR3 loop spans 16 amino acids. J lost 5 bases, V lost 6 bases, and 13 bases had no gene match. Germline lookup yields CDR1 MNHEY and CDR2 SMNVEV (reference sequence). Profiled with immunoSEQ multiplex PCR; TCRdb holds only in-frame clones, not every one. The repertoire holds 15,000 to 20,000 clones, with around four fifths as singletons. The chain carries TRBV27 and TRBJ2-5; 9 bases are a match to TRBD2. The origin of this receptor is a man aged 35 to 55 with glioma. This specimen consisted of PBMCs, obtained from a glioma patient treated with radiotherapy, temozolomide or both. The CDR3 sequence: CASSSTQLAGYETQYF. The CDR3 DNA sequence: TGTGCCAGCAGCTCAACCCAACTAGCGGGCTATGAGACCCAGTACTTC.